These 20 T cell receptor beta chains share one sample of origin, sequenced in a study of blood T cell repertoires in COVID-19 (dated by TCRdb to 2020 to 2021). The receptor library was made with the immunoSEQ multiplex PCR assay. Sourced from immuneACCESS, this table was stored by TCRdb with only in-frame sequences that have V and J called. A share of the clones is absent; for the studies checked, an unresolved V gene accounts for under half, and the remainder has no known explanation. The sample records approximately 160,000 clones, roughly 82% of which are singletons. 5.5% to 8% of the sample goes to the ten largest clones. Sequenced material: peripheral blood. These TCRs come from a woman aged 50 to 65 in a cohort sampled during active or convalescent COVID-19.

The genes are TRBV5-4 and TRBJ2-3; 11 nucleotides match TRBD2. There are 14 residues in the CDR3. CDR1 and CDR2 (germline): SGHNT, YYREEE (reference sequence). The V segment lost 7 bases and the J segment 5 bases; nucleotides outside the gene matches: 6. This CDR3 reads CASGSGGARDTQYF. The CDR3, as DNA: TGTGCCAGCGGTAGCGGGGGGGCCAGAGATACGCAGTATTTT.

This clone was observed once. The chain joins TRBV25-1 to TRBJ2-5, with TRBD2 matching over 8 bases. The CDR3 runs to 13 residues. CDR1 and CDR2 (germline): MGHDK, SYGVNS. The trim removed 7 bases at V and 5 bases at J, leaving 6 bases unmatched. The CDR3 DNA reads TGTGCCAGCATGGTTAGCGGGGTGGAGACCCAGTACTTC. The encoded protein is CASMVSGVETQYF.

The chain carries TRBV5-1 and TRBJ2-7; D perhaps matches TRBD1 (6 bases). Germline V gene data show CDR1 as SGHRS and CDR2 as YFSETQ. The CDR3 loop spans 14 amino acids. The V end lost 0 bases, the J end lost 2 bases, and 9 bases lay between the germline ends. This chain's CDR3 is CASSLGQATYEQYF. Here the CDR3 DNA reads TGCGCCAGCAGCTTGGGACAGGCCACCTACGAGCAGTACTTC.

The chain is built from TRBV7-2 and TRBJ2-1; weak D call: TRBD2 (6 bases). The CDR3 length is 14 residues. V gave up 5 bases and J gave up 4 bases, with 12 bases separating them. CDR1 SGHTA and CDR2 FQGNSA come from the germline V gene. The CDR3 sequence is CASSPGTFYNEQFF. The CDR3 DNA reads TGTGCCAGCAGCCCCGGGACTTTTTACAATGAGCAGTTCTTC. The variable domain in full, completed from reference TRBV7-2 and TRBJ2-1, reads GAGVSQSPSNKVTEKGKDVELRCDPISGHTALYWYRQSLGQGLEFLIYFQGNSAPDKSGLPSDRFSAERTGGSVSTLTIQRTQQEDSAVYLCASSPGTFYNEQFFGPGTRLTVL.

The CDR3 coding sequence is TGTGTCCTTGCCGGCTCCGGGGAGACCCAGTACTTC. This translates into CVLAGSGETQYF. The chain joins TRBV30 to TRBJ2-5; D unclear. Germline CDR1 is GTSNPN and CDR2 is SVGIG (reference sequence). The CDR3 runs 12 residues. Full variable domain (rest looked up from reference TRBV30 and TRBJ2-5): SQTIHQWPATLVQPVGSPLSLECTVEGTSNPNLYWYRQAAGRGLQLLFYSVGIGQISSEVPQNLSASRPQDRQFILSSKKLLLSDSGFYLCVLAGSGETQYFGPGTRLLVL.

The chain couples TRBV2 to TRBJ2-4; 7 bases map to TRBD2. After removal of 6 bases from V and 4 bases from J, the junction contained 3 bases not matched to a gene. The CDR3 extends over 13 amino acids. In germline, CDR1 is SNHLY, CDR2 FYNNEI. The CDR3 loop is CASSGLVKNIQYF. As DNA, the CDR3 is TGTGCCAGCAGCGGACTAGTGAAAAACATTCAGTACTTC.

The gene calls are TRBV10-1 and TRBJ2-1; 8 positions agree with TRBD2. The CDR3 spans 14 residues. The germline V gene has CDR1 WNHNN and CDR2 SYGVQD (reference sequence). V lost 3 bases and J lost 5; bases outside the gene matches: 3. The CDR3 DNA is TGCGCCAGCAGTGATTCTAGCGGGCACAATGAGCAGTTCTTC. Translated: CASSDSSGHNEQFF.

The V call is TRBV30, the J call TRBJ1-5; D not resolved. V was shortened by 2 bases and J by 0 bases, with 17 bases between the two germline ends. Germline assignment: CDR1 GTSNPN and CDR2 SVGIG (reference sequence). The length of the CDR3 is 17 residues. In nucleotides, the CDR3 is TGTGCCTGGAGTTTTGCATCCGAGACTCTTAGCAATCAGCCCCAGCATTTT. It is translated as CAWSFASETLSNQPQHF.

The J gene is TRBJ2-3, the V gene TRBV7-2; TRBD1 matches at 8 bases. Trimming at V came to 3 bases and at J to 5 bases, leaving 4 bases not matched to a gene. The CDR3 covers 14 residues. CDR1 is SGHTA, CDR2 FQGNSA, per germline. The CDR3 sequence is CASSLDRVLDTQYF. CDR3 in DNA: TGTGCCAGCAGCTTGGACAGGGTGCTAGATACGCAGTATTTT.

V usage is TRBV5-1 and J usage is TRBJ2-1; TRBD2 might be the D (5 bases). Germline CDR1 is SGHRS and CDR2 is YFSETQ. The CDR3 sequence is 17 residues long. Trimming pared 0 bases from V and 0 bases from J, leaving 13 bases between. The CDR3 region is CASSLGGWESSYNEQFF. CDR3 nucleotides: TGCGCCAGCAGCTTGGGAGGTTGGGAGAGCTCCTACAATGAGCAGTTCTTC.

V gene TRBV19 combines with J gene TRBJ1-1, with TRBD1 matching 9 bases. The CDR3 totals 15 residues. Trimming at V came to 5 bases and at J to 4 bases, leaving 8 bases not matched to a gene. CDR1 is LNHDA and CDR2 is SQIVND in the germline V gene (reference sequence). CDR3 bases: TGTGCCAGTAGTCCCGGGACAGGGTGGGGCACTGAAGCTTTCTTT. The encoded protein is CASSPGTGWGTEAFF.

The CDR3 DNA is TGTGCCAGCAGCCAATCGGGGTCTCCGGAGACTGAAGCTTTCTTT. Protein: CASSQSGSPETEAFF. The rearrangement uses TRBV11-3 and TRBJ1-1; D gene ambiguous. The CDR3 covers 15 residues. V gave up 5 bases and J gave up 5 bases, with 18 bases separating them. Per germline, CDR1 SGHNT and CDR2 YENEEA.

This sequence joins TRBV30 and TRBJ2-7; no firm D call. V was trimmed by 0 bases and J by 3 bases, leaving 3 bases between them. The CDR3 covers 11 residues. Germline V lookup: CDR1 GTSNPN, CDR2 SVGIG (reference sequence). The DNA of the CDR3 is TGTGCCTGGAGTGTTCACTACGAGCAGTACTTC. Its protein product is CAWSVHYEQYF.

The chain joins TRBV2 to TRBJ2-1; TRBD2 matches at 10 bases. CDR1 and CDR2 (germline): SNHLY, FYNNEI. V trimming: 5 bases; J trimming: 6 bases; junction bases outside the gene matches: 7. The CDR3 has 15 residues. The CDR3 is CASSHLAGAFNEQFF. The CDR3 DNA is TGTGCCAGCAGTCACCTAGCGGGGGCCTTCAATGAGCAGTTCTTC.

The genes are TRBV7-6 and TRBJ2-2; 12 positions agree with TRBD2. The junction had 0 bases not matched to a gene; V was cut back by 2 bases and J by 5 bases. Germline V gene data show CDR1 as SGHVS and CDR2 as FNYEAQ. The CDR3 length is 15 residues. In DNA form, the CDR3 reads TGTGCCAGCAGCTTACTAGCGGGGGGGACCGGGGAGCTGTTTTTT. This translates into CASSLLAGGTGELFF. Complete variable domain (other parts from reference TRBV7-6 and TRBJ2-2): GAGVSQSPRYKVTKRGQDVALRCDPISGHVSLYWYRQALGQGPEFLTYFNYEAQQDKSGLPNDRFSAERPEGSISTLTIQRTEQRDSAMYRCASSLLAGGTGELFFGEGSRLTVL.

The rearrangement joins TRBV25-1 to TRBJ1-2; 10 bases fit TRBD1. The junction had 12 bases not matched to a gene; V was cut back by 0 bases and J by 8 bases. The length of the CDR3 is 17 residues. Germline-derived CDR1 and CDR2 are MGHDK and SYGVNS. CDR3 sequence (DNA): TGTGCCAGCAGTGAATACCCGGGACAGGGGAGAGGAGAGGGCTACACCTTC. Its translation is CASSEYPGQGRGEGYTF.

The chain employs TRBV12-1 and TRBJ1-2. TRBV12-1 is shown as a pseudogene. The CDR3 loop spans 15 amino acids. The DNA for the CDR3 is TGTGCCAGCAGCTTTAAACGGCGGACTAACTATGGCTACACCTTC. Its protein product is CASSFKRRTNYGYTF.

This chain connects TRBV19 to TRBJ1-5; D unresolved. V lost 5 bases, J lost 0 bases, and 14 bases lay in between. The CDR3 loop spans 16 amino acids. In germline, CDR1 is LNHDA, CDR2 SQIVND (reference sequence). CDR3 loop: CASSLLSGYSNQPQHF. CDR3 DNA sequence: TGTGCCAGTAGTCTATTATCAGGTTATAGCAATCAGCCCCAGCATTTT.

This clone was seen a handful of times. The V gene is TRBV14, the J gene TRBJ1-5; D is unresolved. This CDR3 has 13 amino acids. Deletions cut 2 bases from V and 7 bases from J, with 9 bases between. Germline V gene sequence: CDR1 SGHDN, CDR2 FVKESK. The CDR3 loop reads CASSQSGGQPQHF. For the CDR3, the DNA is TGTGCCAGCAGCCAAAGTGGAGGCCAGCCCCAGCATTTT. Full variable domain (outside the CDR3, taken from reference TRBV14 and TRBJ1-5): EAGVTQFPSHSVIEKGQTVTLRCDPISGHDNLYWYRRVMGKEIKFLLHFVKESKQDESGMPNNRFLAERTGGTYSTLKVQPAELEDSGVYFCASSQSGGQPQHFGDGTRLSIL.

The CDR3 here is CASSDQTSSETQYF. For the CDR3, the DNA is TGTGCCAGCAGTGACCAGACTAGTTCGGAGACCCAGTACTTC. The gene calls are TRBV25-1 and TRBJ2-5, with a tentative D call TRBD2 (6 bases). V was pared by 3 bases and J by 5 bases, with 13 bases between. The CDR3 is 14 residues long. Germline CDR1 reads MGHDK; CDR2 reads SYGVNS.